This is a list of T cell receptor beta chains from one sample in a study of control samples from healthy donors and cancer patients. Assay used: immunoSEQ multiplex PCR; TCRdb lists only in-frame clones, some missing. The sample consists of 350,000 to 450,000 clones, approximately 92% of them appearing once. Sequencing input: PBMCs. The receptors shown here come from a man aged 35-49 years with head and neck cancer. Each CDR3 is given with its conserved first and last residue. The D gene is left open where the match is weak. A row's size may be missing; if present it is once, few, many or a size class.

D gene: TRBD1; clone size: NA; J gene: TRBJ1-2; V gene: TRBV5-6; CDR3 DNA: TGTGCCAGCAGCTTTGATACAGGGGGAACCTATGGCTACACCTTC; CDR3 protein: CASSFDTGGTYGYTF
D gene: TRBD1; clone size: NA; J gene: TRBJ1-2; V gene: TRBV5-6; CDR3 DNA: TGTGCCAGCAGCTTGCGGGACAGGGAGTTAGACTATGGCTACACCTTC; CDR3 protein: CASSLRDRELDYGYTF
D gene: TRBD1; clone size: NA; J gene: TRBJ1-4; V gene: TRBV5-6; CDR3 DNA: TGTGCCAGCAGCTTGGGACAGGGTTTAACTAATGAAAAACTGTTTTTT; CDR3 protein: CASSLGQGLTNEKLFF
D gene: TRBD1; clone size: NA; J gene: TRBJ2-5; V gene: TRBV9; CDR3 DNA: TGTGCCAGCAGCGTAGATTGGACAGGGCGGCAAGAGACCCAGTACTTC; CDR3 protein: CASSVDWTGRQETQYF
D gene: NA; clone size: NA; J gene: TRBJ1-2; V gene: TRBV19; CDR3 DNA: TGTGCCAGTAGTATTTACGAGGATGGCTACACCTTC; CDR3 protein: CASSIYEDGYTF
D gene: NA; clone size: NA; J gene: TRBJ1-6; V gene: TRBV7-6; CDR3 DNA: TGTGCCAGCAGCTTAACCTATAATTCACCCCTCCACTTT; CDR3 protein: CASSLTYNSPLHF
D gene: NA; clone size: NA; J gene: TRBJ1-1; V gene: TRBV6-5; CDR3 DNA: TGTGCCAGCCACAAGGAGGGAACAGAAGCTTTCTTT; CDR3 protein: CASHKEGTEAFF
D gene: TRBD1; clone size: NA; J gene: TRBJ2-1; V gene: TRBV11-2; CDR3 DNA: TGTGCCAGCAGCTTCACCGGGACAGGGTACAATGAGCAGTTCTTC; CDR3 protein: CASSFTGTGYNEQFF
D gene: NA; clone size: NA; J gene: TRBJ1-2; V gene: TRBV6-5; CDR3 DNA: TGTGCCATAGCAGCCAGGGACGCACGGCAGAGCTACACCTTC; CDR3 protein: CAIAARDARQSYTF
D gene: TRBD1; clone size: NA; J gene: TRBJ1-5; V gene: TRBV6-1; CDR3 DNA: TGTGCCAGCAGTGAAACAGGGGTTAATAACAATCAGCCCCAGCATTTT; CDR3 protein: CASSETGVNNNQPQHF
D gene: NA; clone size: NA; J gene: TRBJ2-3; V gene: TRBV19; CDR3 DNA: TGTGCCAGTAGTGTTCAATCCACAGATACGCAGTATTTT; CDR3 protein: CASSVQSTDTQYF
D gene: NA; clone size: once; J gene: TRBJ2-7; V gene: TRBV3-1/TRBV3-2; CDR3 DNA: TGTGCCAGCAGCCACACTACGACCTCATACGAGCAGTACTTC; CDR3 protein: CASSHTTTSYEQYF
D gene: TRBD1; clone size: NA; J gene: TRBJ1-1; V gene: TRBV5-1; CDR3 DNA: TGCGCCAGCAGCTTAGGGGGCGCAAGCACTGAAGCTTTCTTT; CDR3 protein: CASSLGGASTEAFF
D gene: NA; clone size: NA; J gene: TRBJ1-4; V gene: TRBV6-2/TRBV6-3; CDR3 DNA: TGTGCCAGCAGTAACCGACAGCCGTCGGTTGAAAAACTGTTTTTT; CDR3 protein: CASSNRQPSVEKLFF
D gene: NA; clone size: NA; J gene: TRBJ1-2; V gene: TRBV9; CDR3 DNA: TGTGCCAGCAGCGTAGGACCAAATGGCTACACCTTC; CDR3 protein: CASSVGPNGYTF
D gene: NA; clone size: NA; J gene: TRBJ2-7; V gene: TRBV5-5; CDR3 DNA: TGTGCCAGCACCCAACTCCAGATCTACGAGCAGTACTTC; CDR3 protein: CASTQLQIYEQYF